One sample yielded the 3 T cell receptor beta chains listed below, sequenced in a study of PD-1 blockade in classical Hodgkin lymphoma. Sequenced by immunoSEQ multiplex PCR; TCRdb stores in-frame clones only, minus some. This sample carries 20,000 to 25,000 clones, roughly 80% of them seen once, and the ten largest clones take approximately 6.7%. Brentuximab vedotin exposure varied among the patients, all of whom had relapsed after autologous stem cell transplantation. The sequences come from peripheral blood mononuclear cells (PBMCs), collected at baseline. Source of these receptors: a human donor with classical Hodgkin lymphoma.

This clone was counted a few times. The chain is built from TRBV27 and TRBJ1-5, with TRBD1 matching over 8 bases. The germline gives CDR1 MNHEY, CDR2 SMNVEV (reference sequence). The CDR3 is 14 residues long. With 3 bases clipped from V and 5 bases from J, the junction kept 3 bases outside the gene matches. CDR3 nucleotides: TGTGCCAGCAGTTTCGCCAGGGGGCATCAGCCCCAGCATTTT. Translating it yields CASSFARGHQPQHF.

This clone turned up a few times. The chain couples TRBV9 to TRBJ2-1, with 8 bases aligning to TRBD2. Germline V CDR1 and CDR2: SGDLS, YYNGEE. J lost 4 bases, V lost 1 base, and 4 bases had no gene match. The CDR3 has 15 residues. The CDR3 spells CASSVSTGGYNEQFF. The DNA of the CDR3 is TGTGCCAGCAGCGTATCTACGGGGGGGTACAATGAGCAGTTCTTC.

This chain joins TRBV27 and TRBJ1-2; TRBD1 aligns across 9 bases. Germline lookup yields CDR1 MNHEY and CDR2 SMNVEV (reference sequence). The CDR3 sequence is 15 residues long. J gave up 4 bases and V 5 bases, and 8 bases lay outside the gene matches. In DNA form, the CDR3 reads TGTGCCAGCAGTCACGGGGGACAGGGAGGCTATGGCTACACCTTC. As protein: CASSHGGQGGYGYTF.